The rows below give T cell receptor beta chains drawn from one sample of a study of technical replicates of blood from a handful of donors. The method was immunoSEQ multiplex PCR; TCRdb's version includes in-frame clones alone and lacks a portion of them. The sample has about 72,000 clones; over 85% are singletons. The sample consisted of T cells isolated from PBMCs. These receptors came from a human donor in good health. Both conserved end residues are part of each CDR3.

v_call cdr3_aa
TRBV27 CASSFDSMYTDTQYF
TRBV6-1 CASSEQGSNTGELFF
TRBV7-2 CASSLRYLAGGGEQFF
TRBV7-6 CASSLASGQGTFF
TRBV7-3 CASSLAGTTSTDTQYF
TRBV30 CAWSGNRERWPEAFF
TRBV29-1 CSVEGQNGNTIYF
TRBV2 CASSEDSGGTDTQYF
TRBV14 CASRQGLDGYTF
TRBV13 CASSLGGATWTEAFF
TRBV29-1 CSVGTGVYEQFF
TRBV6-4 CASSDSPSTGELFF
TRBV9 CASSVAGRAHEQYF
TRBV5-1 CASSLEPEDTQYF
TRBV7-6 CASSITGYEQYF
TRBV9 CASEGGGYDYGYTF
TRBV18 CASSPGGGNEQFF